Below, 23 T cell receptor beta chains from the same sample are listed, as sequenced in a study of blood T cell repertoires in COVID-19. Produced via immunoSEQ multiplex PCR; TCRdb's table is partial and in-frame only. The data hold 120,000 to 150,000 clones, with roughly 90% observed a single time. The material sequenced was peripheral blood. The receptors were sampled from a human donor with COVID-19, enrolled during active disease. The donor label of this sample is uncertain.

The chain uses TRBV6-5 and TRBJ1-5; 8 positions agree with TRBD1. This CDR3 comprises 15 residues. J was trimmed by 0 bases and V by 6 bases; bases with no gene match: 4. Germline CDR1 reads MNHEY; CDR2 reads SVGAGI. CDR3 sequence reads: CASRLTGASNQPQHF. CDR3 DNA: TGTGCCAGCAGATTGACAGGGGCTAGCAATCAGCCCCAGCATTTT.

The rearrangement uses TRBV5-1 and TRBJ2-1; tentatively, D is TRBD1 (6 bases). In germline, CDR1 is SGHRS, CDR2 YFSETQ. This CDR3 region has 15 residues. The ends were cut back, 0 bases at V and 5 bases at J, with 12 bases in the middle. In DNA form, the CDR3 reads TGCGCCAGCAGCTTGGTGGCAGGGGATAACAATGAGCAGTTCTTC. Its translation is CASSLVAGDNNEQFF.

Only one count was recorded for this clone. The chain carries TRBV9 and TRBJ2-5, with 13 bases lining up with TRBD2. Unmatched junction bases numbered 3, after V lost 3 bases and J lost 1 base. The CDR3 loop spans 16 amino acids. Per the germline V gene, CDR1 is SGDLS and CDR2 is YYNGEE. CDR3 sequence reads: CASSGTSGGAQETQYF. As DNA, the CDR3 is TGTGCCAGCAGCGGAACTAGCGGGGGGGCCCAAGAGACCCAGTACTTC.

The gene calls are TRBV16 and TRBJ1-5; 8 bases fit TRBD1. In germline, CDR1 is KGHSY, CDR2 FQNENV. The CDR3 length is 15 residues. With 6 bases clipped from V and 7 bases from J, the junction kept 11 bases outside the gene matches. CDR3 sequence: CASRGGDRPQQPQHF. As DNA, the CDR3 is TGTGCCAGCAGAGGGGGGGACAGGCCCCAACAGCCCCAGCATTTT. The complete variable domain, with remaining parts taken from reference TRBV16 and TRBJ1-5, reads GEEVAQTPKHLVRGEGQKAKLYCAPIKGHSYVFWYQQVLKNEFKFLISFQNENVFDETGMPKERFSAKCLPNSPCSLEIQATKLEDSAVYFCASRGGDRPQQPQHFGDGTRLSIL.

V and J are TRBV5-1 and TRBJ1-4; D perhaps matches TRBD1 (5 bases). V was pared by 1 base and J by 6 bases, with 10 bases between. The CDR3 spans 14 residues. Germline V gene sequence: CDR1 SGHRS, CDR2 YFSETQ. The CDR3 bases are TGCGCCAGCAGCTTGTTCGGCAGGGATGAAAAACTGTTTTTT. Protein: CASSLFGRDEKLFF.

This sequence joins TRBV10-1 and TRBJ2-5, with a weak D call TRBD2 (5 bases). This CDR3 has 14 amino acids. Deletions cut 4 bases from V and 1 base from J, with 10 bases between. Germline CDR1 WNHNN, CDR2 SYGVQD (reference sequence). The CDR3 protein is CASSAAGSQETQYF. In DNA, the CDR3 is TGCGCCAGCAGTGCGGCGGGCTCCCAAGAGACCCAGTACTTC.

The rearrangement joins TRBV2 to TRBJ2-1, with 7 bases lining up with TRBD2. The V gene's germline CDR1 is SNHLY and CDR2 FYNNEI. V shed 6 bases and J 5 bases; nucleotides not matched to a gene: 4. CDR3 length: 13 residues. The CDR3 loop is CASSKGLNNEQFF. In DNA, the CDR3 is TGTGCCAGCAGCAAGGGACTAAACAATGAGCAGTTCTTC.

This clone was picked up a small number of times. The rearrangement uses TRBV29-1 and TRBJ1-2; weak D call: TRBD1 (5 bases). CDR1 and CDR2 from the germline V gene are SQVTM and ANQGSEA. The CDR3 covers 11 residues. CDR3 nucleotide sequence: TGCGGGGCCACCGCTAACTATGGCTACACCTTC. Its translation is CGATANYGYTF.

The chain has TRBV5-4 and TRBJ2-3, with 10 bases fitting TRBD2. The CDR3 has 17 residues. V lost 0 bases, J lost 0 bases, and 4 bases stayed unmatched. Germline V gene sequence: CDR1 SGHNT, CDR2 YYREEE (reference sequence). CDR3 nucleotides: TGTGCCAGCAGCTTGGCTCTAGCGGGAGCAAGCACAGATACGCAGTATTTT. It specifies CASSLALAGASTDTQYF.

The chain has TRBV21-1 and TRBJ1-6. TRBV21-1 corresponds to a pseudogene. The CDR3 is 13 amino acids. CDR3 nucleotides: TGTGCCAGCAGCAGAAGGAGGGTTTCACCCCTCCACTTT. Protein: CASSRRRVSPLHF.

The gene calls are TRBV11-3 and TRBJ2-2; 10 nucleotides agree with TRBD1. Germline V gene data show CDR1 as SGHNT and CDR2 as YENEEA. CDR3 size: 19 residues. V lost 4 bases to trimming and J lost 5 bases; unmatched junction nucleotides: 16. This chain's CDR3 is CASSSRWDRGMLVTGELFF. In nucleotides, the CDR3 is TGTGCCAGCAGCTCTCGATGGGACAGGGGAATGCTAGTAACCGGGGAGCTGTTTTTT.

CDR3 DNA: TGCGCCAGCAGCTGGACTCGAGGCAGCTCCTACAATGAGCAGTTCTTC. Translated: CASSWTRGSSYNEQFF. This chain joins TRBV5-1 and TRBJ2-1; possible D gene TRBD2, 5 bases. Germline CDR1 and CDR2: SGHRS and YFSETQ. Trimming cost V 3 bases and J 0 bases, with 13 bases left between them. The CDR3 has 16 amino acids.

CDR3 sequence (DNA): TGTGCCAGCAGTGAGGGGGCGGGAGGAGGGCCAGATACGCAGTATTTT. Protein sequence: CASSEGAGGGPDTQYF. The rearrangement links TRBV25-1 to TRBJ2-3; 8 bases line up with TRBD2. The CDR3 runs to 16 residues. CDR1 and CDR2 from the germline V gene are MGHDK and SYGVNS. Trimming at V came to 3 bases and at J to 4 bases, leaving 9 bases not matched to a gene.

The V call is TRBV10-3, the J call TRBJ2-1; 8 bases fit TRBD2. The CDR3 loop spans 15 amino acids. CDR1 ENHRY and CDR2 SYGVKD come from the germline V gene. The V gene end was trimmed by 6 bases and the J gene end by 9 bases; junction bases not matched to a gene: 13. Here the CDR3 reads CAISGTGGARSEQFF. The CDR3 DNA is TGTGCCATCAGCGGGACGGGAGGGGCGCGCAGTGAGCAGTTCTTC.

This clone was seen a handful of times. The rearrangement uses TRBV5-5 and TRBJ1-4, with a possible D match to TRBD1 (6 bases). V lost 7 bases, J lost 7 bases, and 14 bases lay in between. The CDR3 contains 13 residues. Germline CDR1 is SGHKS and CDR2 is YYEKEE (reference sequence). The chain's CDR3 is CASGEQGGEKLFF. The CDR3 bases are TGTGCCAGCGGGGAACAGGGTGGTGAAAAACTGTTTTTT.

A single count supports this clone. The CDR3 reads CAVQFTGMVGSPLHF. The CDR3, as DNA: TGTGCCGTCCAATTTACAGGGATGGTGGGTTCACCCCTCCACTTT. The chain has TRBV6-5 and TRBJ1-6; tentative D call: TRBD1 (6 bases). The V end lost 11 bases, the J end lost 9 bases, and 23 bases lay between the germline ends. Germline-derived CDR1 and CDR2 are MNHEY and SVGAGI. The CDR3 spans 15 residues.

The V and J genes are TRBV2 and TRBJ2-5; 11 nucleotides line up with TRBD2. V was pared by 4 bases and J by 5 bases, with 6 bases of the junction left unmatched. This CDR3 comprises 15 residues. Looked up from germline, CDR1 is SNHLY and CDR2 is FYNNEI. The CDR3 sequence: CASSGPSGGSETQYF. The CDR3 bases are TGTGCCAGCAGTGGTCCTAGCGGGGGGTCCGAGACCCAGTACTTC.

The sample holds a few counts of this clone. One junction end disagrees with the germline gene, perhaps due to a read error. V and J are TRBV13 and TRBJ2-1; 7 bases line up with TRBD2. Germline values: CDR1 PRHDT, CDR2 FYEKMQ (reference sequence). The CDR3 spans 13 residues. CDR3 nucleotide sequence: TGTGCCAGCAGCCTAGGACTAGTCGATGAGCAGTTCTTC. Translated, it gives CASSLGLVDEQFF.

This clone was detected only once. The chain employs TRBV5-4 and TRBJ1-2; the match to TRBD1 covers 9 bases. After removal of 4 bases from V and 7 bases from J, the junction contained 2 bases not matched to a gene. This CDR3 spans 12 amino acids. Germline lookup yields CDR1 SGHNT and CDR2 YYREEE (reference sequence). The CDR3 reads CASSLDRGGYTF. CDR3 coding DNA: TGTGCCAGCAGCCTGGACAGGGGTGGCTACACCTTC.

The chain uses TRBV7-3 and TRBJ2-5; TRBD1 agrees at 7 bases. V shed 1 base and J 5 bases; nucleotides not matched to a gene: 4. This CDR3 spans 14 amino acids. CDR1 and CDR2 from the germline V gene are SGHTA and FQGTGA. As DNA, the CDR3 is TGTGCCAGCAGCTTAAATGAGGGGGCCGAGACCCAGTACTTC. Its translation: CASSLNEGAETQYF. Full variable domain (remainder filled in from reference TRBV7-3 and TRBJ2-5): GAGVSQTPSNKVTEKGKYVELRCDPISGHTALYWYRQSLGQGPEFLIYFQGTGAADDSGLPNDRFFAVRPEGSVSTLKIQRTERGDSAVYLCASSLNEGAETQYFGPGTRLLVL.

V and J are TRBV5-1 and TRBJ1-2; 7 bases align to TRBD1. CDR3 size: 13 residues. Germline V gene lookup returns CDR1 SGHRS and CDR2 YFSETQ. J lost 8 bases, V lost 4 bases, and 8 bases had no gene match. The CDR3 here is CASSITGARGYTF. CDR3 sequence (DNA): TGCGCCAGCAGCATTACAGGGGCGCGGGGCTACACCTTC.

The chain has TRBV5-4 and TRBJ2-2, with 12 nucleotides matching TRBD2. The ends lost 4 bases at V and 7 bases at J; junction bases unmatched: 8. The germline gives CDR1 SGHNT, CDR2 YYREEE (reference sequence). This CDR3 spans 16 amino acids. CDR3 sequence: CASSPGLAGLYGELFF. CDR3 DNA sequence: TGTGCCAGCAGCCCTGGACTAGCGGGGTTATACGGGGAGCTGTTTTTT. The full variable domain, with the rest looked up from reference TRBV5-4 and TRBJ2-2, is ETGVTQSPTHLIKTRGQQVTLRCSSQSGHNTVSWYQQALGQGPQFIFQYYREEENGRGNFPPRFSGLQFPNYSSELNVNALELDDSALYLCASSPGLAGLYGELFFGEGSRLTVL.

The chain carries TRBV4-1 and TRBJ2-7, with TRBD1 matching 7 bases. From germline, CDR1 is MGHRA and CDR2 YSYEKL. J lost 3 bases, V lost 3 bases, and 8 bases had no gene match. The CDR3 is 15 residues long. The CDR3 loop reads CASSQRDSGDYEQYF. The CDR3 DNA reads as TGCGCCAGCAGCCAGAGGGACAGCGGAGACTACGAGCAGTACTTC.